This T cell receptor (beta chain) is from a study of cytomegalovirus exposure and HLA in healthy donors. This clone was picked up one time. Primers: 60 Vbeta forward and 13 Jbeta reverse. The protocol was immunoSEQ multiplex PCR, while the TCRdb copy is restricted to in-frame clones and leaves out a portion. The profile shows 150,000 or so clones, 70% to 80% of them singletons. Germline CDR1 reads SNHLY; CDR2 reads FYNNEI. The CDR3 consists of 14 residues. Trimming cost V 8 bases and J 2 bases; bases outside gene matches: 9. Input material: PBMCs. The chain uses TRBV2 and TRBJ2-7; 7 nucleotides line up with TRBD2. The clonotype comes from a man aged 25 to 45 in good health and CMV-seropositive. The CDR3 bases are TGTGCCAGCTCCCTGGGGACTAACACCTACGAGCAGTACTTC. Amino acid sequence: CASSLGTNTYEQYF.